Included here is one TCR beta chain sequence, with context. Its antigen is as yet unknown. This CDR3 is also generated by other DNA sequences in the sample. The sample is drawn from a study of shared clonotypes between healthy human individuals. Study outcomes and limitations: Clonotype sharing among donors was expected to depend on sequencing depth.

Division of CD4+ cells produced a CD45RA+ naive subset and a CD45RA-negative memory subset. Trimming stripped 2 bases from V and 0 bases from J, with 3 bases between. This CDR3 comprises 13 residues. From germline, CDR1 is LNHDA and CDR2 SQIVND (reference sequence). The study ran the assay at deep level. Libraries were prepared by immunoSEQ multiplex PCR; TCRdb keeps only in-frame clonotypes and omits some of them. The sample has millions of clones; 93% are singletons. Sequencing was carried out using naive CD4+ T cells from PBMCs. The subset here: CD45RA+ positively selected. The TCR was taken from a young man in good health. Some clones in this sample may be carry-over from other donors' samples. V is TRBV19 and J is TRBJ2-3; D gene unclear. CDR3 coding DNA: TGTGCCAGTAGTATACCGAGCACAGATACGCAGTATTTT. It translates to CASSIPSTDTQYF.